One sample yielded the 32 T cell receptor beta chains listed below, sequenced in a study of vaccination effects on CD4 cells after COVID-19. These receptors are not linked to any known antigen. Viral peptide pools were used in the ViraFEST assay to expand antigen-specific CD4+ T cells, and sequencing came afterward. Isolating CD4+ T cells followed more than 9 days of culture. Two doses of BNT162b2 or mRNA-1273 vaccine were administered to participants. Sequenced by immunoSEQ multiplex PCR; TCRdb stores in-frame clones only, minus some. The sample includes about 24,000 clones, around 70% of them seen just once. The input for sequencing was CD4+ T cells from PBMCs cultured with SARS-CoV-2 spike peptides, taken after COVID-19 vaccination. Receptor source: a human donor who received a COVID-19 vaccine.

The V call is TRBV5-1, the J call TRBJ2-3; maybe TRBD1 (6 bases). Trimming took off 2 bases at V and 6 bases at J, with 13 bases between the two ends. CDR3 length: 14 amino acids. Per the germline V gene, CDR1 is SGHRS and CDR2 is YFSETQ. CDR3 sequence reads: CASSLGQPPDTQYF. The CDR3 nucleotides are TGCGCCAGCAGCTTAGGACAGCCTCCGGATACGCAGTATTTT.

The genes are TRBV19 and TRBJ1-2; D is ambiguous. Germline CDR1 reads LNHDA; CDR2 reads SQIVND (reference sequence). V lost 7 bases and J 2 bases, leaving 5 bases between the germline ends. There are 11 residues in the CDR3. The CDR3 region is CASITNYGYTF. The CDR3 DNA reads TGTGCCAGTATAACCAACTATGGCTACACCTTC.

The chain employs TRBV10-2 and TRBJ2-3, with D unresolved. The CDR3 is 13 amino acids. The germline V gene has CDR1 WSHSY and CDR2 SAAADI. The V end lost 9 bases, the J end lost 1 base, and 11 bases lay between the germline ends. CDR3 residues: CASKHSGTDTQYF. CDR3 nucleotide sequence: TGCGCCAGTAAGCATTCGGGCACAGATACGCAGTATTTT.

Details on this clone: A junction end diverges from the germline sequence, so it may reflect a read error. The J gene is TRBJ1-2, the V gene TRBV30; D possibly corresponds to TRBD1 (6 bases). The CDR3 loop spans 16 amino acids. The germline V gene encodes CDR1 GTSNPN and CDR2 SVGIG (reference sequence). Here the CDR3 reads CAWSVPKHSAQGRGFF. CDR3 sequence (DNA): TGTGCCTGGAGTGTACCCAAACACTCGGCACAGGGAAGGGGCTTTTTT.

The V gene is TRBV7-2, the J gene TRBJ1-4, with a tentative D call TRBD1 (5 bases). Germline V CDR1 and CDR2: SGHTA, FQGNSA. V lost 5 bases and J 0 bases, leaving 13 bases between the germline ends. The CDR3 runs 16 residues. Here the CDR3 DNA reads TGTGCCAGCAGCGTTACAGGAGCTGCAACTAATGAAAAACTGTTTTTT. Protein product: CASSVTGAATNEKLFF.

In DNA, the CDR3 is TGTGCCAGCAGTTTATTCATCGGGTTGGGTACAGATACGCAGTATTTT. This gives the protein CASSLFIGLGTDTQYF. This sequence joins TRBV28 and TRBJ2-3; D not certain. CDR1 MDHEN and CDR2 SYDVKM come from the germline V gene. The CDR3 has 16 residues. V was clipped by 1 base and J by 3 bases, with 14 bases between them.

The sample holds a few counts of this clone. V and J are TRBV5-5 and TRBJ2-3; D remains ambiguous. The length of the CDR3 is 12 residues. CDR1 is SGHKS and CDR2 is YYEKEE in the germline V gene (reference sequence). V was shortened by 0 bases and J by 4 bases, with 3 bases between the two germline ends. The CDR3 protein is CASSLEADTQYF. The CDR3 coding sequence is TGTGCCAGCAGCTTGGAGGCAGATACGCAGTATTTT.

V gene TRBV4-1 combines with J gene TRBJ1-2; no definite D call. The CDR3 covers 14 residues. V lost 1 base and J 8 bases, leaving 14 bases between the germline ends. Germline V CDR1 and CDR2: MGHRA, YSYEKL. CDR3 DNA: TGCGCCAGCAGCCAAGCCCTCGGACCGTGGGGCTACACCTTC. Its protein is CASSQALGPWGYTF.

This clone was counted between two and nine times. At one end, the junction sequence differs from germline, possibly due to a read error. V gene TRBV6-5 combines with J gene TRBJ2-1; D gene unclear. Germline values: CDR1 MNHEY, CDR2 SVGAGI. The CDR3 length is 15 residues. CDR3 nucleotide sequence: TGTGCCAGCAGTGACTCGCCCCTCCCCTACAATGAGCAGTTCTTC. It translates to CASSDSPLPYNEQFF.

The J gene is TRBJ1-1, the V gene TRBV20-1, with D unresolved. Trimming shortened V by 3 bases and J by 7 bases, and 21 bases separated the two germline ends. CDR1 is DFQATT and CDR2 is SNEGSKA in the germline V gene (reference sequence). CDR3 length equals 15 residues. CDR3 protein: CSASKVFGFGGEAFF. CDR3 nucleotides: TGCAGTGCTAGTAAGGTATTTGGTTTTGGTGGTGAAGCTTTCTTT.

The genes are TRBV5-1 and TRBJ1-2; 10 bases align to TRBD1. CDR1 is SGHRS, CDR2 YFSETQ, per germline. The CDR3 is made up of 15 amino acids. V was pared by 4 bases and J by 4 bases, with 7 bases of the junction left unmatched. The CDR3 bases are TGCGCCAGCAGCGAGGAGACAGGGGGCGGCTATGGCTACACCTTC. This encodes CASSEETGGGYGYTF.

The chain recombines TRBV7-9 with TRBJ2-1; TRBD1 aligns across 7 bases. Unmatched junction bases numbered 6, after V lost 10 bases and J lost 6 bases. Germline values: CDR1 SEHNR, CDR2 FQNEAQ (reference sequence). CDR3 length: 12 amino acids. CDR3 sequence: CAKTGLSNEQFF. The DNA of the CDR3 is TGTGCCAAGACAGGGTTGAGCAATGAGCAGTTCTTC.

The chain uses TRBV27 and TRBJ2-3, with D unclear. Germline lookup yields CDR1 MNHEY and CDR2 SMNVEV (reference sequence). With 3 bases removed from V and 0 bases from J, the gap between germline ends came to 4 bases. The CDR3 is 13 residues long. The CDR3 nucleotides read TGTGCCAGCAGTTTTGCCAGCACAGATACGCAGTATTTT. Its translation: CASSFASTDTQYF.

The chain combines TRBV3-1 (or the pseudogene TRBV3-2) with TRBJ1-1, with unresolved D. Per germline, CDR1 LGHDT and CDR2 YNNKEL (reference sequence). V lost 1 base to trimming and J lost 0 bases, with 12 bases between them. The CDR3 is 16 amino acids. The CDR3 DNA follows: TGTGCCAGCAGCCAAGCGGGCAGATTAATGAACACTGAAGCTTTCTTT. Protein: CASSQAGRLMNTEAFF.

The V call is TRBV9, the J call TRBJ2-5, with TRBD2 identical over 8 bases. CDR1 and CDR2 from the germline V gene are SGDLS and YYNGEE. The V gene end was trimmed by 1 base and the J gene end by 5 bases; junction bases not matched to a gene: 4. The CDR3 is 14 amino acids. DNA of the CDR3: TGTGCCAGCAGCGTATACGCTAGCGGGGAGACCCAGTACTTC. This encodes CASSVYASGETQYF.

The chain has TRBV19 and TRBJ2-5; D assignment may be TRBD1 or TRBD2 (6 bases each). Trimming left V 4 bases short and J 3 bases short, with 18 bases between. The length of the CDR3 is 16 residues. Germline V CDR1 and CDR2: LNHDA, SQIVND (reference sequence). The CDR3 DNA follows: TGTGCCAGTAGTACTCCTAGGGGGAGGAATGAAGAGACCCAGTACTTC. Encoded protein: CASSTPRGRNEETQYF.

This chain joins TRBV6-4 and TRBJ2-3; the D is unclear. Trimming shortened V by 3 bases and J by 6 bases, and 13 bases separated the two germline ends. The length of the CDR3 is 14 residues. CDR1 and CDR2 from the germline V gene are MRHNA and SNTAGT. The CDR3 loop reads CASSEELLSDTQYF. The DNA for the CDR3 is TGTGCCAGCAGTGAAGAACTACTCTCGGATACGCAGTATTTT.

This sequence joins TRBV6-4 and TRBJ1-2, with TRBD1 as a possible D gene (5 bases). The V end was cut by 5 bases, the J end by 1 base, with 20 bases between. The germline V gene has CDR1 MRHNA and CDR2 SNTAGT. This CDR3 has 17 amino acids. CDR3 sequence: CASSSYFQGSDNYGYTF. The CDR3, as DNA: TGTGCCAGCAGTTCCTATTTTCAGGGCAGTGATAACTATGGCTACACCTTC.

This chain connects TRBV4-1 to TRBJ1-6; TRBD1 agrees at 9 bases. The germline gives CDR1 MGHRA, CDR2 YSYEKL. This CDR3 has 16 residues. The junction had 6 bases not matched to a gene; V was cut back by 0 bases and J by 9 bases. The CDR3 sequence is CASSQDGGQGISPLHF. The CDR3 DNA reads TGCGCCAGCAGCCAAGATGGGGGACAGGGTATTTCACCCCTCCACTTT.

The sample holds a few counts of this clone. The chain has TRBV28 and TRBJ2-7, with 8 positions matching TRBD1. Germline V CDR1 and CDR2: MDHEN, SYDVKM. This CDR3 has 15 residues. V was clipped by 0 bases and J by 2 bases; unmatched bases: 3. The CDR3 protein is CASSLWDRATYEQYF. The CDR3 region has the DNA TGTGCCAGCAGTTTATGGGACAGGGCCACCTACGAGCAGTACTTC.

This chain links TRBV12-3 or TRBV12-4 with TRBJ1-2; 7 bases agree with TRBD1. V was clipped by 6 bases and J by 7 bases; unmatched bases: 8. CDR3 length equals 13 residues. CDR3 DNA sequence: TGTGCCAGCAGACCCGGGACAGTCGGTGGCTACACCTTC. Encoded protein: CASRPGTVGGYTF.

The rearrangement uses TRBV2 and TRBJ2-2; D possibly uses TRBD1 or TRBD2 (6 bases each). There are 14 residues in the CDR3. The germline CDR1 and CDR2 sequences are SNHLY and FYNNEI. V lost 10 bases to trimming and J lost 1 base, with 13 bases between them. The DNA for the CDR3 is TGTGCCACCGAACAGGGAGGGAACACCGGGGAGCTGTTTTTT. The encoded protein is CATEQGGNTGELFF.

In this sample, this clone turned up a few times. The CDR3 bases are TGCGCCAGCAGCTTGAGGGGCAGACCTAACTATGGCTACACCTTC. Protein sequence: CASSLRGRPNYGYTF. The chain uses TRBV5-1 and TRBJ1-2, with a tentative D call TRBD1 (5 bases). CDR3 length: 15 residues. V lost 1 base and J 0 bases, leaving 10 bases between the germline ends. Looked up from germline, CDR1 is SGHRS and CDR2 is YFSETQ.

The rearrangement links TRBV6-5 to TRBJ1-6; D is possibly TRBD1 (5 bases). Trimming left V 6 bases short and J 13 bases short, with 16 bases between. The CDR3 has 13 amino acids. The V gene's germline CDR1 is MNHEY and CDR2 SVGAGI. The CDR3 coding sequence is TGTGCCAGCAGCATAGACAGTTTTTCTCCCCTCCACTTT. It translates to CASSIDSFSPLHF.

The genes are TRBV3-1 (or the pseudogene TRBV3-2) and TRBJ1-3; 9 nucleotides agree with TRBD1. This CDR3 is built from 16 residues. CDR1 is LGHDT and CDR2 is YNNKEL in the germline V gene (reference sequence). J lost 4 bases, V lost 1 base, and 5 bases had no gene match. In DNA, the CDR3 is TGTGCCAGCAGCCAAGGGACAGGGGTGTACGGAAACACCATATATTTT. Translated, it gives CASSQGTGVYGNTIYF.

This rearrangement joins TRBV6-5 to TRBJ1-3; no definite D call. Deletions cut 8 bases from V and 0 bases from J, with 11 bases between. Germline CDR1 reads MNHEY; CDR2 reads SVGAGI. The CDR3 loop spans 14 amino acids. Here the CDR3 reads CASQEMNSGNTIYF. The CDR3 DNA reads as TGTGCCAGCCAAGAAATGAACTCTGGAAACACCATATATTTT.

This sequence joins TRBV5-4 and TRBJ2-2; 10 nucleotides align to TRBD2. V shed 0 bases, J shed 5 bases, and the junction held 10 bases outside the gene matches. The CDR3 has 18 amino acids. Per the germline V gene, CDR1 is SGHNT and CDR2 is YYREEE (reference sequence). The CDR3 region has the DNA TGTGCCAGCAGCTTGGTGCCTAGCGGGGGCTCGGGGACCGGGGAGCTGTTTTTT. This gives the protein CASSLVPSGGSGTGELFF.

This clone turned up a few times. The V gene is TRBV30, the J gene TRBJ2-6, with TRBD1 matching 8 bases. The germline CDR1 and CDR2 sequences are GTSNPN and SVGIG (reference sequence). After removal of 5 bases from V and 3 bases from J, the junction contained 0 bases not matched to a gene. The length of the CDR3 is 13 residues. The CDR3 here is CAWGQGGANVLTF. Here the CDR3 DNA reads TGTGCCTGGGGACAGGGTGGGGCCAACGTCCTGACTTTC.

This clone rates as medium-sized. The V call is TRBV9, the J call TRBJ2-7; D is unclear. Germline values: CDR1 SGDLS, CDR2 YYNGEE. V was shortened by 4 bases and J by 2 bases, with 16 bases between the two germline ends. This CDR3 contains 15 residues. The CDR3 region has the DNA TGTGCCAGCAGCACCCGTCCTGCGGCGACCTACGAGCAGTACTTC. Amino acids: CASSTRPAATYEQYF. Based on the CDR3 plus reference TRBV9 and TRBJ2-7, the full variable domain is DSGVTQTPKHLITATGQRVTLRCSPRSGDLSVYWYQQSLDQGLQFLIQYYNGEERAKGNILERFSAQQFPDLHSELNLSSLELGDSALYFCASSTRPAATYEQYFGPGTRLTVT.

V gene TRBV9 combines with J gene TRBJ1-1, with D perhaps TRBD1 (6 bases). The germline V and J ends were trimmed by 3 bases and 0 bases, with 15 bases remaining between them. The CDR3 is made up of 16 amino acids. Germline CDR1 is SGDLS and CDR2 is YYNGEE. As DNA, the CDR3 is TGTGCCAGCAGCGGTCCGGGACACTTCATGAACACTGAAGCTTTCTTT. Translating gives CASSGPGHFMNTEAFF.

The V gene is TRBV15, the J gene TRBJ2-3, with 7 bases aligning to TRBD1. The V gene's germline CDR1 is LNHNV and CDR2 YYDKDF (reference sequence). V was pared by 0 bases and J by 10 bases, with 1 base of the junction left unmatched. This CDR3 region has 12 residues. In DNA, the CDR3 is TGTGCCACCAGCAGAGATCAGGGGGCGCAGTATTTT. This encodes CATSRDQGAQYF.

CDR3 protein: CASKAPRGGNSPLHF. CDR3 in DNA: TGTGCCAGTAAGGCCCCCCGGGGCGGTAATTCACCCCTCCACTTT. This chain links TRBV19 with TRBJ1-6; weak D call: TRBD1 (5 bases). Germline CDR1 and CDR2: LNHDA and SQIVND (reference sequence). Trimming shortened V by 7 bases and J by 6 bases, and 16 bases separated the two germline ends. CDR3 length equals 15 residues.